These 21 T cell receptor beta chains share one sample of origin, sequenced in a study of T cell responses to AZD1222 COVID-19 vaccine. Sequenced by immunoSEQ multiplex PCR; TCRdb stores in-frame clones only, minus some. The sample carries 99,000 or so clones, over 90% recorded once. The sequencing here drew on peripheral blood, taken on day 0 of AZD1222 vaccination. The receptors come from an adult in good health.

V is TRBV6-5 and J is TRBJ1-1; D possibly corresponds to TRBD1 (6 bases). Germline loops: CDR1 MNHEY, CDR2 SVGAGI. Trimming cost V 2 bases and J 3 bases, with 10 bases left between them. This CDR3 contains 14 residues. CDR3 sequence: CASSYGGRDTEAFF. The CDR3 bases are TGTGCCAGCAGTTACGGGGGGCGCGACACTGAAGCTTTCTTT.

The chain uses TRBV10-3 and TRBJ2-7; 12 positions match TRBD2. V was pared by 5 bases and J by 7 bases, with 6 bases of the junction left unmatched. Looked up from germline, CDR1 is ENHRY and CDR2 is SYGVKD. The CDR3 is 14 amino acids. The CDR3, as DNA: TGTGCCATCAGTTCGACTAGCGGGAGCCTGGAGCAGTACTTC. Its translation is CAISSTSGSLEQYF.

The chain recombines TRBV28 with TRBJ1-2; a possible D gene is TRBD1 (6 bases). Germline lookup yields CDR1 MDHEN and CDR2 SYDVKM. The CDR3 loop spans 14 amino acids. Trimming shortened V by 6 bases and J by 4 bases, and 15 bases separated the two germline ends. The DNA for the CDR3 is TGTGCCAGCAGCTATGGACAGACTGTCTATGGCTACACCTTC. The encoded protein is CASSYGQTVYGYTF.

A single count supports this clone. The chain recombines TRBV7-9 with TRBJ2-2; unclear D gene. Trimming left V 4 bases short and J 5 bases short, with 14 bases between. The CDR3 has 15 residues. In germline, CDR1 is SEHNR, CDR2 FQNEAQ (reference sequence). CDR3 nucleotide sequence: TGTGCCAGCAGCTCACCTAATATTGGGACCGGGGAGCTGTTTTTT. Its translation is CASSSPNIGTGELFF.

CDR3 sequence reads: CATSPLAGASNEQFF. The CDR3 nucleotides are TGTGCCACCAGCCCCCTAGCGGGAGCGAGTAATGAGCAGTTCTTC. This chain joins TRBV24-1 and TRBJ2-1, with TRBD2 matching over 10 bases. The CDR3 loop spans 15 amino acids. V dropped 7 bases and J dropped 7; count of bases not matched to a gene: 9. CDR1 is KGHDR, CDR2 SFDVKD, per germline.

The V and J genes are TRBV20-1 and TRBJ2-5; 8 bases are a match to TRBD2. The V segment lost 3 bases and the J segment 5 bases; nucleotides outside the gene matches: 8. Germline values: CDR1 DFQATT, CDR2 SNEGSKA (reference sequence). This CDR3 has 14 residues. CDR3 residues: CSASPSGSPETQYF. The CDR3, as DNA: TGCAGTGCTAGTCCGAGCGGGAGCCCTGAGACCCAGTACTTC.

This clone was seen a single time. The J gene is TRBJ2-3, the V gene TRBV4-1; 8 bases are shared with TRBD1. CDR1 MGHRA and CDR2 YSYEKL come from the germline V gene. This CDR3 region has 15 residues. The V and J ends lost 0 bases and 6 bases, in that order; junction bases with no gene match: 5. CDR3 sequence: CASSQDRQGRDTQYF. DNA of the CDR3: TGCGCCAGCAGCCAAGATAGACAGGGGAGGGATACGCAGTATTTT.

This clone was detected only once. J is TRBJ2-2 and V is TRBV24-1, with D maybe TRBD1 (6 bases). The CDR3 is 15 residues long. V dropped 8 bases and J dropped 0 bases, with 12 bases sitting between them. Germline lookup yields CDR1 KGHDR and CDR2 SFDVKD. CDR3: CATKRQAPNTGELFF. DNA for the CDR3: TGTGCCACCAAAAGACAGGCGCCGAACACCGGGGAGCTGTTTTTT.

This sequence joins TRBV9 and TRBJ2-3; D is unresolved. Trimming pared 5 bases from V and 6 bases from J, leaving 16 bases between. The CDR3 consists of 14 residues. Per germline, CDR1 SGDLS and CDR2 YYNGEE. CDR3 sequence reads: CASSTSPQSDTQYF. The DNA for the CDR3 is TGTGCCAGCAGTACCTCCCCACAATCCGATACGCAGTATTTT.

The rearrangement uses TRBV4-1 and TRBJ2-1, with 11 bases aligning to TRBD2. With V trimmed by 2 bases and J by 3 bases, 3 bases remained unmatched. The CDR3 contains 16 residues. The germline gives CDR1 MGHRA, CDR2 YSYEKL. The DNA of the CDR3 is TGCGCCAGCAGCCAATCCCTAGCGGGAGGCTACAATGAGCAGTTCTTC. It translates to CASSQSLAGGYNEQFF.

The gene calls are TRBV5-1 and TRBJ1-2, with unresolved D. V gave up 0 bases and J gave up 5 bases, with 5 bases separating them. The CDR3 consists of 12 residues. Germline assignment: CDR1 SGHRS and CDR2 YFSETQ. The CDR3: CASSLEGYGYTF. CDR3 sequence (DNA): TGCGCCAGCAGCTTGGAAGGGTATGGCTACACCTTC.

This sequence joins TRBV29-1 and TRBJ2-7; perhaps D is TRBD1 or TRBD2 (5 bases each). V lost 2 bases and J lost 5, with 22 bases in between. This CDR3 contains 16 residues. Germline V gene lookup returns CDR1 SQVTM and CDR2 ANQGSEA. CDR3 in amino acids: CSVERVSGQGRDEQYF. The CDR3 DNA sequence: TGCAGCGTTGAACGGGTTAGTGGGCAGGGACGCGACGAGCAGTACTTC.

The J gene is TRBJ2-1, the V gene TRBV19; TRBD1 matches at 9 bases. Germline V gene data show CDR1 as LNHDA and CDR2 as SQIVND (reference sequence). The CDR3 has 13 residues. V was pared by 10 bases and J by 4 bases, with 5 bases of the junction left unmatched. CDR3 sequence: CATRDRAYNEQFF. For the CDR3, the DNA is TGTGCCACCCGGGACAGGGCTTACAATGAGCAGTTCTTC.

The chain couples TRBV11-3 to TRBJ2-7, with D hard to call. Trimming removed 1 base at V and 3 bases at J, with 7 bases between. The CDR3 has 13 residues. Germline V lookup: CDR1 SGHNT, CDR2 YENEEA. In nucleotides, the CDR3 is TGTGCCAGCAGCTTAGGTCACCGCTACGAGCAGTACTTC. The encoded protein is CASSLGHRYEQYF.

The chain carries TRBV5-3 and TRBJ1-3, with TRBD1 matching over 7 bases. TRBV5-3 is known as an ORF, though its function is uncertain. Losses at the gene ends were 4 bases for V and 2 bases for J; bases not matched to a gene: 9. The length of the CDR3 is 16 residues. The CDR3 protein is CARSRGDSYTGNTIYF. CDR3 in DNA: TGTGCCAGAAGCAGAGGGGACAGCTATACTGGAAACACCATATATTTT.

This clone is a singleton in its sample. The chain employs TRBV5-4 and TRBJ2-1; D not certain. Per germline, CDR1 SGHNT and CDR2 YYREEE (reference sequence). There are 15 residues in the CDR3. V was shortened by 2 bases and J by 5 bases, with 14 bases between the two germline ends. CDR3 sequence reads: CASSFGPSLNNEQFF. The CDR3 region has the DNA TGTGCCAGCAGCTTTGGACCTTCGCTAAACAATGAGCAGTTCTTC.

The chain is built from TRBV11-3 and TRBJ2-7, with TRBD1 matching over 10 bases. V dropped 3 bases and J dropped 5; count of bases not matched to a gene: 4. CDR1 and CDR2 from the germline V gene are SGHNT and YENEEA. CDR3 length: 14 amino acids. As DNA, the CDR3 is TGTGCCAGCAGCTTGGGACAGGGGTTCGACGAGCAGTACTTC. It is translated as CASSLGQGFDEQYF.

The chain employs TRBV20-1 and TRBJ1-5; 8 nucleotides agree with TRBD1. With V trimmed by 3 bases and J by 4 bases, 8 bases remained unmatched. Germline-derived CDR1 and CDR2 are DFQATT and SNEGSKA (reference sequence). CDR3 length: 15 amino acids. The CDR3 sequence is CSASYSGQVNQPQHF. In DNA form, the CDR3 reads TGCAGTGCTAGTTATTCGGGACAGGTGAATCAGCCCCAGCATTTT.

The CDR3 nucleotides read TGTGCCAGCAGAGGGGGGCCGAACACTGGAAACACCATATATTTT. Protein: CASRGGPNTGNTIYF. The V gene is TRBV2, the J gene TRBJ1-3; D is perhaps TRBD1 (6 bases). Germline CDR1 reads SNHLY; CDR2 reads FYNNEI. The CDR3 covers 15 residues. The ends were cut back, 6 bases at V and 2 bases at J, with 14 bases in the middle.

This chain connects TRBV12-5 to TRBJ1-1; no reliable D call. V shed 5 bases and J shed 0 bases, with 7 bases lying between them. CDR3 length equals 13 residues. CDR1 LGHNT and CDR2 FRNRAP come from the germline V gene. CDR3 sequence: CASGQEMNTEAFF. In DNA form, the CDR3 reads TGTGCTAGTGGTCAGGAGATGAACACTGAAGCTTTCTTT.

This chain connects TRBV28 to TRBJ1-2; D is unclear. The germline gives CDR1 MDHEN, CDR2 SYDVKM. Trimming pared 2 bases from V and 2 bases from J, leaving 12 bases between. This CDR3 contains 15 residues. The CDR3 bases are TGTGCCAGCAGTTTAGGGTCCTTTGTGAACTATGGCTACACCTTC. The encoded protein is CASSLGSFVNYGYTF.